The T cell receptor beta chain described here comes from a study of STAT3 mutations in large granular lymphocyte leukemia. General observations from the study: Every T-cell large granular lymphocyte leukemia patient had at least one immunodominant TCR beta clonotype. In several patients, dominant TCR clone burden exceeded STAT3 mutant burden. Some patients had persisting codominant clonotypes that could mask small clones.

This clone came up a few times. No antigen is known for it. The assay was immunoSEQ multiplex PCR, and TCRdb's table has in-frame clones only and misses some. The data hold about 42,000 clones, with roughly three quarters observed a single time. CDR3 length: 17 residues. The ends lost 4 bases at V and 2 bases at J; junction bases unmatched: 6. Looked up from germline, CDR1 is SGHVS and CDR2 is FNYEAQ. This clonotype was sampled from a human donor with T large granular lymphocyte leukemia. Some clones in this sample may be carry-over from other donors' samples. The gene calls are TRBV7-6 and TRBJ2-6, with TRBD1 matching over 9 bases. The sample taken for sequencing was PBMCs. CDR3 in amino acids: CASSWDRAQPGANVLTF. DNA for the CDR3: TGTGCCAGCAGCTGGGACAGGGCCCAGCCTGGGGCCAACGTCCTGACTTTC.